This TCR beta chain was retrieved from a study of blood T cells in healthy people across ages. This clonotype was detected a few times. Then a second PCR, running roughly 7 to 11 cycles, was carried out with a sample-barcoded 5' primer and a J-beta primer mix. Each TCR beta cDNA got a 12-nucleotide random molecular identifier. TCRdb re-derived calls from the 5' RACE reads in MiXCR, one entry per CDR3 protein. The repertoire holds about 800,000 distinct CDR3 sequences, with over 45% as singletons. With 6 bases clipped from V and 5 bases from J, the junction kept 9 bases outside the gene matches. From germline, CDR1 is DFQATT and CDR2 SNEGSKA (reference sequence). This CDR3 has 14 residues. No fewer than 7 million PBMCs went into each sample.

The specimen sequenced was blood. This TCR derives from a young man in good health. The rearrangement links TRBV20-1 to TRBJ1-5; 8 bases fit TRBD1. The CDR3 region is CSAGTGRGDQPQHF. The CDR3 region has the DNA TGCAGTGCCGGGACAGGACGAGGGGATCAGCCCCAGCATTTT.